This T cell receptor (beta chain) was identified during a study of blood T cell repertoires in COVID-19. Looking at the study overall: From T cells, B-cell-depleted T cells, or PBMCs came the material, which was cDNA or gDNA.

In the study's own analysis: For nucleated cells, counts were estimated from reference gene primer amplification. Method: immunoSEQ multiplex PCR; TCRdb's copy keeps in-frame clones and lacks some. V, J and clone size are those of that table, while D and trimming were read from the DNA. The sample contains hundreds of thousands of clones, 80% to 90% of which appear only once. All recovered Cohort 3 donors got two negative PCRs, got clearance, or saw symptom resolution. Trimming removed 3 bases from V and 5 bases from J; junction bases left unmatched: 7. This CDR3 contains 15 residues. From germline, CDR1 is SGHVS and CDR2 FQNEAQ.

The clonotype was recovered from a man younger than 45 who had recovered from COVID-19. The gene calls are TRBV7-8 and TRBJ1-1, with 9 bases aligning to TRBD1. The source material was PBMCs or T cells enriched from blood (not recorded which). CDR3 sequence reads: CASSFAQGAFTEAFF. Here the CDR3 DNA reads TGTGCCAGCAGCTTTGCACAGGGGGCGTTTACTGAAGCTTTCTTT.